This T cell receptor beta chain originates from a study of T-cell memory formation after mild COVID-19. The germline CDR1 and CDR2 sequences are DFQATT and SNEGSKA (reference sequence). Trimming left V 5 bases short and J 5 bases short, with 18 bases between. The CDR3 contains 14 residues. TCRdb analysed the 5' RACE reads with MiXCR anew, one entry per CDR3 protein. Here the sample spans approximately 190,000 distinct CDR3 sequences, approximately 20% being singletons. This TCR was recovered from an adult woman who had mild COVID-19 (a few samples of this study predate the infection). Cell type and time point are not known. The chain carries TRBV20-1 and TRBJ2-5; the D gene is possibly TRBD2 (6 bases). Sequenced sample: PBMCs or a T cell subset sorted from them (not recorded which). CDR3 sequence reads: CSAPPPPGRETQYF. For the CDR3, the DNA is TGCAGTGCTCCCCCGCCCCCAGGGAGGGAGACCCAGTACTTC.